These T cell receptor beta chains were read from a single sample in a study of T cell changes during pregnancy in multiple sclerosis. The method was immunoSEQ multiplex PCR; TCRdb's version includes in-frame clones alone and lacks a portion of them. The sample holds 40,000 to 55,000 clones, around 92% seen once. This specimen consisted of CD4+ T cells from peripheral blood mononuclear cells, obtained in the third trimester of pregnancy. The receptors stem from a female donor with multiple sclerosis, enrolled in a pregnancy study. CDR3s include the opening cysteine and the closing phenylalanine or tryptophan. Each record gives: CDR3 protein, CDR3 DNA, CDR3 length, J gene, D gene, V gene, clone size. D genes are given only for firm matches. Some rows mark clone size as missing; the rest say once, few, many or name a class of expanded clone.

CASRRQGGTDTQYF | TGTGCCAGCCGCCGACAGGGTGGAACAGATACGCAGTATTTT | 14 | TRBJ2-3 | TRBD1 | TRBV28 | -
CASSELRGTGELFF | TGTGCCAGCAGTGAATTAAGAGGCACCGGGGAGCTGTTTTTT | 14 | TRBJ2-2 | - | TRBV6-1 | -
CASMSGRGTDTQYF | TGTGCCAGCATGTCCGGGAGGGGCACAGATACGCAGTATTTT | 14 | TRBJ2-3 | TRBD2 | TRBV2 | -
CASSLAGSSTDTQYF | TGCGCCAGCAGCCTAGCGGGATCTAGCACAGATACGCAGTATTTT | 15 | TRBJ2-3 | TRBD2 | TRBV4-3 | -
CASSPEGTGSNQPQHF | TGTGCCAGCTCACCCGAAGGGACAGGCTCCAATCAGCCCCAGCATTTT | 16 | TRBJ1-5 | TRBD1 | TRBV18 | -
CASKETDNQPQHF | TGTGCCAGCAAAGAGACAGACAATCAGCCCCAGCATTTT | 13 | TRBJ1-5 | - | TRBV19 | -
CAWSRQGGHSYEQYF | TGTGCCTGGAGCCGACAGGGGGGTCACTCCTACGAGCAGTACTTC | 15 | TRBJ2-7 | TRBD1 | TRBV30 | -
CASSRVTDTQYF | TGTGCCAGCAGCAGGGTCACAGATACGCAGTATTTT | 12 | TRBJ2-3 | - | TRBV6-1 | -
CASTPGQVFNEQFF | TGCGCCAGCACCCCGGGACAGGTCTTTAATGAGCAGTTCTTC | 14 | TRBJ2-1 | TRBD1 | TRBV5-1 | -
CASSLGGVGTEAFF | TGTGCCAGCAGCTTAGGGGGGGTTGGCACTGAAGCTTTCTTT | 14 | TRBJ1-1 | - | TRBV7-2 | -
CASSPGSRQVYNEQFF | TGTGCCAGTAGCCCTGGTTCCAGACAAGTCTACAATGAGCAGTTCTTC | 16 | TRBJ2-1 | - | TRBV19 | -
CASSSGSSYNEQFF | TGTGCCAGCAGCTCGGGAAGCTCCTACAATGAGCAGTTCTTC | 14 | TRBJ2-1 | - | TRBV11-2 | -
CASQRTDRYNEQFF | TGTGCCAGCCAGCGGACAGATCGTTACAATGAGCAGTTCTTC | 14 | TRBJ2-1 | - | TRBV28 | -
CASSGAGSNTEAFF | TGTGCCAGCAGTGGTGCGGGCTCGAACACTGAAGCTTTCTTT | 14 | TRBJ1-1 | - | TRBV28 | once
CASSLPRANTEAFF | TGTGCCAGTAGTCTACCGCGGGCGAACACTGAAGCTTTCTTT | 14 | TRBJ1-1 | - | TRBV19 | -
CASSQSGANQPQHF | TGTGCCAGCAGCCAATCAGGTGCAAATCAGCCCCAGCATTTT | 14 | TRBJ1-5 | - | TRBV4-2 | -
CATRQMTGGFNEQYF | TGTGCCACCCGCCAAATGACAGGGGGCTTCAACGAGCAGTACTTC | 15 | TRBJ2-7 | TRBD1 | TRBV15 | -
CASSYGDRRNTEAFF | TGTGCCAGCAGTTACGGTGACAGACGGAACACTGAAGCTTTCTTT | 15 | TRBJ1-1 | - | TRBV6-5 | -
CASRPSVGTGVRSEKLFF | TGTGCCAGTAGACCGTCCGTGGGGACAGGGGTAAGAAGTGAAAAACTGTTTTTT | 18 | TRBJ1-4 | TRBD1 | TRBV19 | -
CASSANKRDRGNTEAFF | TGTGCCAGTAGTGCGAATAAAAGGGACAGGGGAAACACTGAAGCTTTCTTT | 17 | TRBJ1-1 | TRBD1 | TRBV19 | -
CASSPLLWTVRTRNYGYTF | TGTGCCAGCAGTCCTCTCCTGTGGACAGTCCGAACCAGAAACTATGGCTACACCTTC | 19 | TRBJ1-2 | - | TRBV28 | -
CSVEPSGKIEAFF | TGCAGCGTTGAACCATCCGGGAAGATTGAAGCTTTCTTT | 13 | TRBJ1-1 | - | TRBV29-1 | -
CASSKDSPVRETQYF | TGCGCCAGCAGCAAGGACAGTCCCGTTAGAGAGACCCAGTACTTC | 15 | TRBJ2-5 | - | TRBV5-1 | -
CASSQRLHSGANVLTF | TGTGCCAGCAGTCAGAGACTGCATTCTGGGGCCAACGTCCTGACTTTC | 16 | TRBJ2-6 | - | TRBV14 | -
CASSEIQSGRSYEQYF | TGTGCCAGCAGTGAGATTCAAAGCGGGAGATCCTACGAGCAGTACTTC | 16 | TRBJ2-7 | TRBD2 | TRBV6-1 | -
CASRRLDEQYF | TGTGCCAGCAGGAGACTGGACGAGCAGTACTTC | 11 | TRBJ2-7 | - | TRBV2 | -
CASSIVLDTDTQYF | TGTGCCAGTAGTATAGTTCTAGACACAGATACGCAGTATTTT | 14 | TRBJ2-3 | - | TRBV19 | -
CASSLTSGRGAGELFF | TGTGCCAGCAGCCTGACTAGCGGGAGAGGTGCCGGGGAGCTGTTTTTT | 16 | TRBJ2-2 | TRBD2 | TRBV7-2 | -
CASSLRPGIEAFF | TGTGCCAGCAGCTTACGCCCGGGAATTGAAGCTTTCTTT | 13 | TRBJ1-1 | - | TRBV11-3 | few
CAWTDIGAGELFF | TGTGCCTGGACGGATATCGGGGCCGGGGAGCTGTTTTTT | 13 | TRBJ2-2 | - | TRBV30 | -
CASSQHQFYNEQFF | TGTGCCAGCAGCCAACACCAGTTTTACAATGAGCAGTTCTTC | 14 | TRBJ2-1 | - | TRBV14 | -
CASSLVGTGGTGELFF | TGTGCCAGCAGCTTAGTAGGGACAGGGGGCACCGGGGAGCTGTTTTTT | 16 | TRBJ2-2 | TRBD1 | TRBV7-2 | -
CASSLEQGSNQPQHF | TGTGCCAGCAGCCTAGAACAGGGAAGCAATCAGCCCCAGCATTTT | 15 | TRBJ1-5 | - | TRBV5-5 | -
CASTGEHTGELFF | TGTGCCAGCACGGGAGAACACACCGGGGAGCTGTTTTTT | 13 | TRBJ2-2 | - | TRBV6-9 | -
CASSLAGTGRANYGYTF | TGCGCCAGCAGCTTGGCCGGGACAGGAAGAGCTAACTATGGCTACACCTTC | 17 | TRBJ1-2 | TRBD1 | TRBV5-1 | -
CASMARGRAEAFF | TGTGCCAGTATGGCTAGGGGGAGGGCTGAAGCTTTCTTT | 13 | TRBJ1-1 | - | TRBV19 | -
CASGSLVGRHFLMNTEAFF | TGTGCTAGTGGTTCCCTGGTGGGCAGGCATTTCCTCATGAACACTGAAGCTTTCTTT | 19 | TRBJ1-1 | - | TRBV12-5 | -
CASRKTEYSNQPQHF | TGTGCCAGCAGGAAGACAGAATACAGCAATCAGCCCCAGCATTTT | 15 | TRBJ1-5 | - | TRBV6-1 | -
CASSSLAGANNEQFF | TGTGCCAGCTCATCACTAGCGGGAGCAAACAATGAGCAGTTCTTC | 15 | TRBJ2-1 | TRBD2 | TRBV18 | -
CASRTGSGNTIYF | TGTGCCAGCAGGACAGGGTCTGGAAACACCATATATTTT | 13 | TRBJ1-3 | TRBD1 | TRBV28 | once
CASRRQGASNQPQHF | TGTGCCAGCAGGAGACAGGGGGCGTCAAATCAGCCCCAGCATTTT | 15 | TRBJ1-5 | TRBD1 | TRBV2 | -
CASSSRTGQVTQYF | TGTGCCAGCAGCTCCAGGACAGGTCAAGTGACCCAGTACTTC | 14 | TRBJ2-5 | TRBD1 | TRBV7-6 | -
CASSYVGAPGELFF | TGTGCCAGCAGCTACGTAGGGGCGCCCGGGGAGCTGTTTTTT | 14 | TRBJ2-2 | - | TRBV7-9 | -
CASSGQGARVTEAFF | TGTGCCAGCAGTGGACAGGGGGCGCGGGTGACTGAAGCTTTCTTT | 15 | TRBJ1-1 | TRBD1 | TRBV2 | once
CSVTGTGYLEQYF | TGCAGCGTTACCGGGACAGGGTATCTCGAGCAGTACTTC | 13 | TRBJ2-7 | TRBD1 | TRBV29-1 | -
CASSTRVAGTDTQYF | TGTGCCAGCAGCACCCGAGTAGCGGGAACAGATACGCAGTATTTT | 15 | TRBJ2-3 | TRBD2 | TRBV7-2 | -
CASSVVGAASSTDTQYF | TGTGCCAGCAGCGTAGTGGGGGCAGCTAGCAGCACAGATACGCAGTATTTT | 17 | TRBJ2-3 | - | TRBV9 | -
CASSPGQKDNEQFF | TGTGCCAGCTCACCGGGACAGAAAGACAATGAGCAGTTCTTC | 14 | TRBJ2-1 | TRBD1 | TRBV18 | -
CASTEQGRTDTQYF | TGTGCCAGCACCGAACAGGGGCGTACAGATACGCAGTATTTT | 14 | TRBJ2-3 | TRBD1 | TRBV6-6 | -
CASSEGQDYNSPLHF | TGTGCCAGCAGTGAAGGACAGGATTATAATTCACCCCTCCACTTT | 15 | TRBJ1-6 | - | TRBV2 | -
CASSFGTTSTDTQYF | TGTGCCAGCAGCTTTGGGACTACCAGCACAGATACGCAGTATTTT | 15 | TRBJ2-3 | TRBD2 | TRBV7-9 | -
CASSLNRVPQETQYF | TGTGCCAGCAGCTTAAACAGGGTACCCCAAGAGACCCAGTACTTC | 15 | TRBJ2-5 | - | TRBV5-4 | -
CASSPDSSYEQYF | TGTGCCAGCAGCCCGGACAGCTCCTACGAGCAGTACTTC | 13 | TRBJ2-7 | - | TRBV6-6 | -
CASSRGQGYNEQFF | TGTGCTAGCAGCCGGGGACAGGGGTACAATGAGCAGTTCTTC | 14 | TRBJ2-1 | TRBD1 | TRBV7-7 | -
CASSREGKTDTQYF | TGTGCCAGCTCGCGGGAGGGCAAGACAGATACGCAGTATTTT | 14 | TRBJ2-3 | TRBD2 | TRBV2 | -
CASSLRQFRGVREQYF | TGTGCCAGCAGCTTGCGACAATTCCGTGGTGTCAGGGAGCAGTACTTC | 16 | TRBJ2-7 | - | TRBV5-6 | -
CASSTPTGIGETQYF | TGTGCCAGCAGTACCCCGACAGGGATCGGGGAGACCCAGTACTTC | 15 | TRBJ2-5 | TRBD1 | TRBV6-6 | -
CASSPTGYKKYF | TGTGCCAGCAGTCCGACAGGTTATAAGAAATATTTT | 12 | TRBJ2-3 | - | TRBV28 | -
CASRGIAGGSYNEQFF | TGTGCCAGCAGGGGAATAGCGGGAGGAAGTTACAATGAGCAGTTCTTC | 16 | TRBJ2-1 | TRBD2 | TRBV6-6 | -